The next 23 T cell receptor beta chains were all read from a single sample in a study of blood T cell repertoires in COVID-19. Libraries were prepared by immunoSEQ multiplex PCR; TCRdb keeps only in-frame clonotypes and omits some of them. The table lists around 100,000 clones, around 84% of them singletons. Sample: peripheral blood. The receptors derive from a middle-aged man with acute or convalescent COVID-19.

The J gene is TRBJ2-7, the V gene TRBV10-2; 8 bases align to TRBD2. V dropped 2 bases and J dropped 7; count of bases not matched to a gene: 10. This CDR3 contains 15 residues. Germline values: CDR1 WSHSY, CDR2 SAAADI. The CDR3 region has the DNA TGCGCCAGCAGTGAGGGAGGACTAGCCCCTTTGGAGCAGTACTTC. Residues: CASSEGGLAPLEQYF.

The rearrangement joins TRBV10-3 to TRBJ2-7, with a possible D match to TRBD1 (5 bases). CDR1 and CDR2 from the germline V gene are ENHRY and SYGVKD. The CDR3 has 16 residues. Trimming pared 7 bases from V and 6 bases from J, leaving 25 bases between. For the CDR3, the DNA is TGTGCCATCATCGGACAATCGGGTCCCCCTCTCTCCGAGCAGTACTTC. It specifies CAIIGQSGPPLSEQYF.

Here the CDR3 reads CASSAQGVSHEQYF. The DNA for the CDR3 is TGCGCCAGCAGTGCACAGGGGGTAAGCCACGAGCAGTACTTC. The rearrangement links TRBV10-1 to TRBJ2-7; 8 bases line up with TRBD1. V lost 4 bases and J lost 5; bases outside the gene matches: 7. CDR3 length equals 14 residues. CDR1 WNHNN and CDR2 SYGVQD come from the germline V gene (reference sequence).

The genes are TRBV29-1 and TRBJ2-4; D may be TRBD1 (6 bases). This CDR3 is 15 amino acids long. Germline V CDR1 and CDR2: SQVTM, ANQGSEA. Trimming cost V 0 bases and J 0 bases, with 9 bases left between them. CDR3 protein: CSVEDGRGAKNIQYF. As DNA, the CDR3 is TGCAGCGTTGAAGACGGCAGGGGAGCCAAAAACATTCAGTACTTC.

Only a few counts were recorded for this clone. The J gene is TRBJ1-3, the V gene TRBV12-3 or TRBV12-4, with D hard to call. The length of the CDR3 is 13 residues. With 5 bases removed from V and 0 bases from J, the gap between germline ends came to 5 bases. The CDR3 coding sequence is TGTGCCAGCAGTATTAGCTCTGGAAACACCATATATTTT. Translating gives CASSISSGNTIYF.

This rearrangement joins TRBV5-1 to TRBJ2-7, with D maybe TRBD1 (5 bases). Trimming stripped 5 bases from V and 5 bases from J, with 11 bases between. CDR1 is SGHRS and CDR2 is YFSETQ in the germline V gene. The CDR3 is 12 residues long. Here the CDR3 reads CASSSQGNEQYF. The CDR3 DNA follows: TGCGCCAGCAGTTCGCAGGGAAACGAGCAGTACTTC. Variable domain in full (rest from reference TRBV5-1 and TRBJ2-7): KAGVTQTPRYLIKTRGQQVTLSCSPISGHRSVSWYQQTPGQGLQFLFEYFSETQRNKGNFPGRFSGRQFSNSRSEMNVSTLELGDSALYLCASSSQGNEQYFGPGTRLTVT.

The chain has TRBV7-3 and TRBJ2-1; 8 bases fit TRBD2. Per germline, CDR1 SGHTA and CDR2 FQGTGA. J lost 6 bases, V lost 5 bases, and 12 bases had no gene match. The CDR3 spans 16 residues. The DNA for the CDR3 is TGTGCCAGCAGCCCCGTCCGGGGGGGCTTCGGCAATGAGCAGTTCTTC. Translating it yields CASSPVRGGFGNEQFF.

This clone was observed a single time. The chain carries TRBV9 and TRBJ2-3, with 8 bases lining up with TRBD2. Germline trimming cut 1 base from V and 2 bases from J; bases unmatched to any gene: 6. This CDR3 region has 16 residues. From germline, CDR1 is SGDLS and CDR2 YYNGEE. The CDR3 coding sequence is TGTGCCAGCAGCGTATTGGCGGGGGGCCACACAGATACGCAGTATTTT. Translated: CASSVLAGGHTDTQYF.

This chain joins TRBV19 and TRBJ2-1, with 12 nucleotides matching TRBD2. CDR1 and CDR2 (germline): LNHDA, SQIVND (reference sequence). This CDR3 has 15 amino acids. With V trimmed by 4 bases and J by 2 bases, 0 bases remained unmatched. Here the CDR3 DNA reads TGTGCCAGTAGTAGACTAGCGGGGGCCTACAATGAGCAGTTCTTC. This translates into CASSRLAGAYNEQFF.

This clone was recorded a few times. This chain connects TRBV14 to TRBJ2-7, with TRBD2 matching 12 bases. J lost 6 bases, V lost 4 bases, and 7 bases had no gene match. This CDR3 region has 15 residues. The germline gives CDR1 SGHDN, CDR2 FVKESK. DNA for the CDR3: TGTGCCAGCAGCCTTTTGACTAGCGGGGGAGTCGAGCAGTACTTC. Protein sequence: CASSLLTSGGVEQYF.

The rearrangement joins TRBV4-2 to TRBJ2-3, with D maybe TRBD2 (5 bases). The CDR3 contains 18 residues. Germline loops: CDR1 LGHNA, CDR2 YNFKEQ. The germline V and J ends were trimmed by 1 base and 4 bases, with 21 bases remaining between them. The CDR3 protein is CASSQVKAASGVADTQYF. The CDR3 DNA reads TGTGCCAGCAGCCAAGTTAAAGCGGCATCCGGAGTAGCAGATACGCAGTATTTT.

V and J are TRBV10-2 and TRBJ2-5, with TRBD1 matching 8 bases. V gave up 5 bases and J gave up 0 bases; unmatched junction bases: 2. Germline V gives CDR1 WSHSY, CDR2 SAAADI. The CDR3 length is 14 residues. As DNA, the CDR3 is TGCGCCAGCAGTAACAGGGGGAACCAAGAGACCCAGTACTTC. As protein: CASSNRGNQETQYF.

Here the CDR3 reads CASNRQGAYNEQFF. DNA for the CDR3: TGTGCCAGCAACAGACAGGGCGCTTACAATGAGCAGTTCTTC. The genes are TRBV2 and TRBJ2-1; 7 nucleotides line up with TRBD1. Unmatched junction bases numbered 7, after V lost 7 bases and J lost 4 bases. Germline V lookup: CDR1 SNHLY, CDR2 FYNNEI. The CDR3 is 14 amino acids.

The V and J genes are TRBV4-3 and TRBJ1-6; TRBD1 is a possible D gene (6 bases). The V and J ends lost 0 bases and 4 bases respectively, with 16 bases between them. The CDR3 has 18 amino acids. Germline-derived CDR1 and CDR2 are LGHNA and YSLEER. The CDR3 loop reads CASSQDRMTGHYNSPLHF. CDR3 DNA: TGCGCCAGCAGCCAAGATCGGATGACGGGACATTATAATTCACCCCTCCACTTT.

The J gene is TRBJ2-7, the V gene TRBV19; 10 positions match TRBD1. The CDR3 is 16 amino acids. V gave up 6 bases and J gave up 4 bases; unmatched junction bases: 12. Germline lookup yields CDR1 LNHDA and CDR2 SQIVND (reference sequence). The CDR3: CASSHLSGTGVYEQYF. CDR3 sequence (DNA): TGTGCCAGTAGCCACCTCTCGGGGACAGGGGTTTACGAGCAGTACTTC.

In DNA, the CDR3 is TGTGCCAGTAGTATAAAGGGGCGCAATGAAAAACTGTTTTTT. It specifies CASSIKGRNEKLFF. J is TRBJ1-4 and V is TRBV19; TRBD1 is a possible D gene (5 bases). V shed 2 bases and J shed 5 bases, with 9 bases lying between them. Per germline, CDR1 LNHDA and CDR2 SQIVND (reference sequence). The CDR3 has 14 residues.

The chain combines TRBV23-1 with TRBJ1-1; D is perhaps TRBD1 (6 bases). TRBV23-1 carries the ORF label, with uncertain function. Trimming took off 0 bases at V and 0 bases at J, with 14 bases between the two ends. The CDR3 extends over 17 amino acids. The CDR3 bases are TGCGCCAGCAGTCAATCTGGGGGGGCCGGAGTGAACACTGAAGCTTTCTTT. Protein sequence: CASSQSGGAGVNTEAFF.

This sequence joins TRBV3-1 (or the pseudogene TRBV3-2) and TRBJ1-3; possibly TRBD1 for D (5 bases). The V gene's germline CDR1 is LGHDT and CDR2 YNNKEL (reference sequence). The CDR3 totals 12 residues. V was trimmed by 1 base and J by 8 bases, leaving 6 bases between them. The CDR3 reads CASSQGTHTIYF. The CDR3 nucleotides read TGTGCCAGCAGCCAAGGGACACACACCATATATTTT.

The V gene is TRBV4-1, the J gene TRBJ1-2, with a weak D call TRBD1 (5 bases). The germline V and J ends were trimmed by 0 bases and 8 bases, with 10 bases remaining between them. Germline V gives CDR1 MGHRA, CDR2 YSYEKL. This CDR3 comprises 13 residues. CDR3 bases: TGCGCCAGCAGCCAAGATCAAGGGGTCGGCTACACCTTC. Amino acid sequence: CASSQDQGVGYTF.

The chain is built from TRBV18 and TRBJ2-1, with 11 bases identical to TRBD1. Losses at the gene ends were 6 bases for V and 2 bases for J; bases not matched to a gene: 3. This CDR3 spans 15 amino acids. The germline V gene encodes CDR1 KGHSH and CDR2 LQKENI. Written as DNA, the CDR3 is TGTGCCAGCTCGGCGGGACAGGGGGCCTACAATGAGCAGTTCTTC. This codes for CASSAGQGAYNEQFF.

V gene TRBV7-8 combines with J gene TRBJ2-1; 10 bases match TRBD2. CDR1 is SGHVS and CDR2 is FQNEAQ in the germline V gene. This CDR3 is 15 amino acids long. V lost 5 bases, J lost 6 bases, and 7 bases stayed unmatched. The CDR3 bases are TGTGCCAGCAGCAGGAGCGGGGGGGGTCCCAATGAGCAGTTCTTC. Amino acid sequence: CASSRSGGGPNEQFF.

The rearrangement links TRBV4-1 to TRBJ1-4; possible D gene TRBD1, 5 bases. V gave up 1 base and J gave up 0 bases, with 9 bases separating them. Germline lookup yields CDR1 MGHRA and CDR2 YSYEKL. The CDR3 has 16 residues. CDR3 DNA sequence: TGCGCCAGCAGCCAAGGGCCAGGGACAACTAATGAAAAACTGTTTTTT. Encoded protein: CASSQGPGTTNEKLFF.

This sequence joins TRBV18 and TRBJ2-3; D might be TRBD2 (7 bases). Germline CDR1 reads KGHSH; CDR2 reads LQKENI. Deletions cut 0 bases from V and 2 bases from J, with 12 bases between. The CDR3 spans 16 residues. In nucleotides, the CDR3 is TGTGCCAGCTCACCACCGCGCGGGGGCGACACAGATACGCAGTATTTT. It codes for CASSPPRGGDTDTQYF. Looking up the rest from reference TRBV18 and TRBJ2-3 gives the full variable domain: NAGVMQNPRHLVRRRGQEARLRCSPMKGHSHVYWYRQLPEEGLKFMVYLQKENIIDESGMPKERFSAEFPKEGPSILRIQQVVRGDSAAYFCASSPPRGGDTDTQYFGPGTRLTVL.